The 28 T cell receptor beta chains listed next were all sequenced from one sample in a study of early T cells in non-severe SARS-CoV-2 infection. TCRdb re-derived calls from the 5' RACE reads in MiXCR, one entry per CDR3 protein. Found here are tens of thousands of distinct CDR3 sequences, 4.7% of them singletons; the top ten hold roughly 15%. The sample was whole blood. These receptors all stem from an adult who was a healthcare worker with PCR-confirmed SARS-CoV-2 infection or an uninfected control (not recorded which).

This clonotype was counted a few times. The CDR3 nucleotides are TGCGCCAGCCGACAGGGCGGGGGATTACCCAACACAGATACGCAGTATTTT. Translation: CASRQGGGLPNTDTQYF. The chain links TRBV5-1 to TRBJ2-3, with D perhaps TRBD1 or TRBD2 (7 bases each). The V and J ends lost 7 bases and 2 bases respectively, with 23 bases between them. This CDR3 is built from 17 residues. Germline values: CDR1 SGHRS, CDR2 YFSETQ.

This clonotype was observed at least ten times. The chain uses TRBV20-1 and TRBJ1-5; D perhaps matches TRBD1 (5 bases). Between the trimmed V and J ends, which lost 6 bases and 2 bases, there was a span of 17 bases. CDR1 is DFQATT, CDR2 SNEGSKA, per germline (reference sequence). The CDR3 totals 15 residues. CDR3 sequence reads: CSATSRQGGNQPQHF. In DNA, the CDR3 is TGCAGTGCCACCTCAAGGCAGGGCGGCAATCAGCCCCAGCATTTT.

This clonotype came up many times. The chain is built from TRBV11-2 and TRBJ2-7, with 7 positions matching TRBD1. The germline gives CDR1 SGHAT, CDR2 FQNNGV. The V segment lost 5 bases and the J segment 2 bases; nucleotides outside the gene matches: 12. The CDR3 contains 16 residues. CDR3 bases: TGTGCCAGCAGCCCAGACGGGGCAGGGGGTACCTACGAGCAGTACTTC. It translates to CASSPDGAGGTYEQYF.

This rearrangement joins TRBV20-1 to TRBJ1-5; no firm D call. With 5 bases removed from V and 4 bases from J, the gap between germline ends came to 12 bases. Looked up from germline, CDR1 is DFQATT and CDR2 is SNEGSKA (reference sequence). The CDR3 extends over 13 amino acids. CDR3 sequence (DNA): TGCAGTGCTGGGGTTTTGGGAAATCAGCCCCAGCATTTT. Its protein is CSAGVLGNQPQHF.

This clonotype was seen only a few times. The chain couples TRBV7-2 to TRBJ2-1; a possible D gene is TRBD2 (6 bases). Looked up from germline, CDR1 is SGHTA and CDR2 is FQGNSA. The CDR3 is 15 amino acids. V was cut by 5 bases and J by 4 bases, with 15 bases left in between. CDR3 protein: CASSPGLSLYNEQFF. In nucleotides, the CDR3 is TGTGCCAGCAGCCCGGGACTTTCTCTTTACAATGAGCAGTTCTTC.

V is TRBV6-5 and J is TRBJ2-1; D is unresolved. Trimming removed 3 bases from V and 8 bases from J, with 29 bases in between. Germline V gives CDR1 MNHEY, CDR2 SVGAGI. The CDR3 spans 19 residues. The CDR3 nucleotides are TGTGCCAGCAGTTATTACTGGATTGTCGGACGCGCGTACAAAGATGAGCAGTTCTTC. This sequence encodes CASSYYWIVGRAYKDEQFF.

This clonotype was detected ten times or more. The V and J genes are TRBV18 and TRBJ2-5; 10 bases map to TRBD1. Germline-derived CDR1 and CDR2 are KGHSH and LQKENI. This CDR3 contains 14 residues. The trim removed 2 bases at V and 4 bases at J, leaving 1 base unmatched. CDR3: CASSPGQGGETQYF. The CDR3 DNA reads TGTGCCAGCTCACCAGGACAGGGGGGAGAGACCCAGTACTTC.

This clonotype was seen at least ten times. The rearrangement joins TRBV20-1 to TRBJ1-1; D might be TRBD1 (6 bases). Trimming took off 6 bases at V and 1 base at J, with 9 bases between the two ends. The germline gives CDR1 DFQATT, CDR2 SNEGSKA (reference sequence). The CDR3 loop spans 12 amino acids. In DNA, the CDR3 is TGCAGTGCAGGGGGGCGGAACACTGAAGCTTTCTTT. Protein sequence: CSAGGRNTEAFF.

The V call is TRBV12-3 or TRBV12-4, the J call TRBJ1-3, with D uncertain. V lost 3 bases and J 7 bases, leaving 13 bases between the germline ends. There are 14 residues in the CDR3. Written as DNA, the CDR3 is TGTGCCAGCAGTTTGGAGGAGTTGGGGAACACCATATATTTT. Its translation: CASSLEELGNTIYF.

DNA for the CDR3: TGCGCCAGCAGCTCCGGACTAGCGGGAGGCTTCAATGAGCAGTTCTTC. It codes for CASSSGLAGGFNEQFF. This sequence joins TRBV5-1 and TRBJ2-1; 14 bases are shared with TRBD2. CDR1 and CDR2 (germline): SGHRS, YFSETQ. Trimming took 3 bases from V and 6 from J; bases not matched to a gene: 5. The CDR3 loop spans 16 amino acids.

The sample holds a few counts of this clonotype. This chain links TRBV21-1 with TRBJ2-7; the table's D call, TRBD1, has no DNA check behind it. TRBV21-1 is given as a pseudogene. CDR3 length equals 15 residues. Here the CDR3 reads CASSKEGGLSYEQYF. CDR3 DNA sequence: TGTGCCAGCAGCAAAGAGGGCGGACTCTCCTACGAGCAGTACTTC.

This clonotype was detected a few times. The chain joins TRBV18 to TRBJ2-5, with a tentative D call TRBD1 (5 bases). This CDR3 contains 14 residues. Germline V gene data show CDR1 as KGHSH and CDR2 as LQKENI. Trimming removed 4 bases from V and 4 bases from J, with 13 bases in between. The CDR3 loop is CASSQGLTTETQYF. The CDR3 nucleotides read TGTGCCAGCTCACAGGGGCTAACCACAGAGACCCAGTACTTC.

There are many counts of this clonotype. This sequence joins TRBV6-6 and TRBJ1-5; D unclear. The CDR3 totals 15 residues. The V end was cut by 6 bases, the J end by 6 bases, with 18 bases between. Germline V lookup: CDR1 MNHNY, CDR2 SVGAGI (reference sequence). CDR3 nucleotides: TGTGCCAGCAGCCTCCCGGGCGGAGTAAGTCAGCCCCAGCATTTT. This gives the protein CASSLPGGVSQPQHF.

Worth noting for this clonotype: The conserved phenylalanine or tryptophan normally closing the CDR3 is absent here, so this likely arose from a read error. The chain couples TRBV27 to TRBJ2-1; D unclear. The V end lost 6 bases, the J end lost 0 bases, and 12 bases lay between the germline ends. The CDR3 has 15 residues. The germline CDR1 and CDR2 sequences are MNHEY and SMNVEV (reference sequence). This CDR3 reads CASSLTVSSYNEQFS. CDR3 DNA sequence: TGTGCCAGCAGCTTGACTGTAAGCTCCTACAATGAGCAGTTCTCC.

The V and J genes are TRBV5-1 and TRBJ2-7; D tentatively fits TRBD1 or TRBD2 (5 bases each). CDR1 and CDR2 (germline): SGHRS, YFSETQ. V was cut by 0 bases and J by 4 bases, with 14 bases left in between. CDR3 length: 15 residues. CDR3: CASSLDTEWGYEQYF. The CDR3 DNA reads as TGCGCCAGCAGCTTGGACACGGAATGGGGGTACGAGCAGTACTTC.

This clonotype appeared a few times. The chain recombines TRBV3-1 with TRBJ2-2; D is undetermined. CDR3 length: 13 amino acids. Trimming left V 0 bases short and J 4 bases short, with 3 bases between. The V gene's germline CDR1 is LGHDT and CDR2 YNNKEL (reference sequence). Written as DNA, the CDR3 is TGTGCCAGCAGCCAAGAGGTCACCGGGGAGCTGTTTTTT. Encoded protein: CASSQEVTGELFF.

This clonotype showed up just once. The chain employs TRBV5-1 and TRBJ1-1; no reliable D call. This CDR3 has 14 residues. The germline gives CDR1 SGHRS, CDR2 YFSETQ. Trimming took 0 bases from V and 3 from J, leaving 9 bases between them. The CDR3 region is CASSLEGSYTEAFF. The CDR3 region has the DNA TGCGCCAGCAGCTTGGAAGGGAGCTACACTGAAGCTTTCTTT.

At least ten counts were recorded for this clonotype. The chain joins TRBV20-1 to TRBJ2-5, with 8 positions matching TRBD1. V lost 5 bases to trimming and J lost 5 bases; unmatched junction nucleotides: 19. This CDR3 has 17 residues. The germline CDR1 and CDR2 sequences are DFQATT and SNEGSKA (reference sequence). The CDR3 nucleotides are TGCAGTGCTCCTCATTCAGCGGACAGGGAGTTTATGGAGACCCAGTACTTC. Its protein is CSAPHSADREFMETQYF.

The chain couples TRBV7-6 to TRBJ2-5; maybe TRBD1 (5 bases). V was pared by 1 base and J by 2 bases, with 11 bases between. CDR3 length equals 15 residues. Germline V CDR1 and CDR2: SGHVS, FNYEAQ. CDR3 sequence (DNA): TGTGCCAGCAGCTTAGACCAGGGCCCTCAAGAGACCCAGTACTTC. Protein product: CASSLDQGPQETQYF. Full variable domain (remainder filled in from reference TRBV7-6 and TRBJ2-5): GAGVSQSPRYKVTKRGQDVALRCDPISGHVSLYWYRQALGQGPEFLTYFNYEAQQDKSGLPNDRFSAERPEGSISTLTIQRTEQRDSAMYRCASSLDQGPQETQYFGPGTRLLVL.

J is TRBJ2-3 and V is TRBV12-3 or TRBV12-4; D might be TRBD1 (5 bases). This CDR3 is built from 17 residues. V gave up 3 bases and J gave up 1 base, with 17 bases separating them. In DNA, the CDR3 is TGTGCCAGCAGTTTGTGGGTAGGGGCTGTGGGCACAGATACGCAGTATTTT. It codes for CASSLWVGAVGTDTQYF.

This clonotype was picked up a small number of times. The chain combines TRBV7-2 with TRBJ1-5, with D perhaps matching TRBD1 (6 bases). The V end lost 5 bases, the J end lost 3 bases, and 11 bases lay between the germline ends. Germline V gene data show CDR1 as SGHTA and CDR2 as FQGNSA. This CDR3 has 14 amino acids. The chain's CDR3 is CASSKQGNNQPQHF. CDR3 nucleotide sequence: TGTGCCAGCAGCAAACAGGGTAACAATCAGCCCCAGCATTTT.

This clonotype was seen a few times. The chain has TRBV7-2 and TRBJ1-4; 7 positions match TRBD1. Germline loops: CDR1 SGHTA, CDR2 FQGNSA. The CDR3 loop spans 16 amino acids. V lost 0 bases to trimming and J lost 3 bases; unmatched junction nucleotides: 4. The CDR3 reads CASSLAAGGSNEKLFF. The CDR3 coding sequence is TGTGCCAGCAGCTTAGCAGCAGGGGGTTCTAATGAAAAACTGTTTTTT.

This clonotype has at least ten counts. This rearrangement joins TRBV3-1 to TRBJ2-7; TRBD1 matches at 10 bases. Germline V gives CDR1 LGHDT, CDR2 YNNKEL (reference sequence). The CDR3 is 15 residues long. V shed 4 bases, J shed 6 bases, and the junction held 9 bases outside the gene matches. The CDR3 DNA sequence: TGTGCCAGCAGCCTGCCGGGACAGGGGTTTGCCGAGCAGTACTTC. Amino acids: CASSLPGQGFAEQYF.

The chain has TRBV6-2 or TRBV6-3 and TRBJ2-1; D gene unclear. Germline CDR1 and CDR2: MNHEY and SVGEGT. This CDR3 is built from 12 residues. Trimming cost V 6 bases and J 7 bases, with 10 bases left between them. CDR3 coding DNA: TGTGCCAGCAGCAACGCGGCAAATGAGCAGTTCTTC. This sequence encodes CASSNAANEQFF.

The chain uses TRBV12-3 or TRBV12-4 and TRBJ1-3; D remains ambiguous. V was cut by 8 bases and J by 4 bases, with 12 bases left in between. CDR3 length: 13 residues. The CDR3 bases are TGTGCCAGCCGGAAACTAGGGGGAAACACCATATATTTT. This gives the protein CASRKLGGNTIYF.

This sequence joins TRBV13 and TRBJ1-1; D is uncertain. CDR1 and CDR2 (germline): PRHDT, FYEKMQ (reference sequence). The CDR3 has 18 amino acids. V lost 5 bases and J 7 bases, leaving 29 bases between the germline ends. CDR3 DNA: TGTGCCAGCAGCCGAGATGTCGGTATGGCTCGGGAGCGAAATGAAGCTTTCTTT. Amino acids: CASSRDVGMARERNEAFF.

This clonotype was detected many times. V gene TRBV29-1 combines with J gene TRBJ2-5; D possibly uses TRBD1 or TRBD2 (5 bases each). In germline, CDR1 is SQVTM, CDR2 ANQGSEA. The CDR3 runs 14 residues. Trimming cost V 5 bases and J 2 bases, with 15 bases left between them. Here the CDR3 DNA reads TGCAGCGTTAGCCCAGGGCGGGCTCAAGAGACCCAGTACTTC. Encoded protein: CSVSPGRAQETQYF.

This clonotype was observed many times. The J gene is TRBJ2-7, the V gene TRBV27; possible D gene TRBD1, 6 bases. This CDR3 spans 15 amino acids. The V gene lost 5 bases and the J gene lost 3 bases, with 17 bases spanning the gap. Per germline, CDR1 MNHEY and CDR2 SMNVEV (reference sequence). CDR3 amino acids: CASSQPQGKGYEQYF. In nucleotides, the CDR3 is TGTGCCAGCAGTCAGCCCCAGGGGAAAGGCTACGAGCAGTACTTC.